This T cell receptor beta chain was captured in a study of monozygotic twins with inflammatory bowel disease. TCRdb reprocessed the 5' RACE reads and stores each CDR3 protein as one record, lacking DNA. This sample's table has 80,000 or so distinct CDR3 sequences. The CDR3 contains 11 residues. In germline, CDR1 is SQVTM, CDR2 ANQGSEA. This receptor was obtained from a human donor with ulcerative colitis or Crohn's disease, or a healthy co-twin of an affected twin (not recorded which). The V gene is TRBV29-1, the J gene TRBJ2-2; the TCRdb call, TRBD1, lacks DNA for checking. Sequencing was carried out using blood. The CDR3 loop is CSVTGTGELFF.